This T cell receptor (beta chain) emerged from a study of tumor-infiltrating lymphocytes in primary liver carcinoma. Overall study: Patients were men and women aged 30 to 69 years. The tumors ranged from 4.2 to 10 cm across and fell within stage T1-T3 N0M0.

RNA was extracted from whole blood without cell sorting, alongside germline DNA. The authors collected about 3.6 milliliters of peripheral blood before surgery. V was clipped by 8 bases and J by 11 bases, with 25 bases between them. There are 15 residues in the CDR3. From germline, CDR1 is MNHEY and CDR2 SVGAGI. From around 500 ng of total RNA, TCR beta-specific cDNA was reverse-transcribed using a constant-region primer. Three-round nested multiplex PCR performed with slightly modified ARM-PCR produced the TCR beta libraries. Amplification in the first two PCR rounds was performed using TRBV1-TRBV30 forward primers and a C-beta reverse primer for 10 cycles each. From the multiplex PCR reads, TCRdb called clonotypes with MiXCR, one entry per CDR3 protein. This table holds approximately 300,000 distinct CDR3 sequences, 55% to 65% found once.

The chain is built from TRBV6-5 and TRBJ2-1; a possible D gene is TRBD2 (7 bases). This clonotype was obtained from a man aged 35-49 years with primary liver carcinoma and hepatitis B virus infection. The sequenced sample was peripheral blood. CDR3 coding DNA: TGTGCCAGCGGGGGGGGCGGAGGGGGGAGAAATAAGCAGTTCTTC. It translates to CASGGGGGGRNKQFF.